A selection of T cell receptor beta chains follows, all from one sample in a study of T cell repertoires in cytomegalovirus infection. No antigen has been assigned to these receptors. TCRdb processed the reads anew with MiXCR; each CDR3 protein has one entry. The profile shows 830,000 or so distinct CDR3 sequences, around a third of them singletons. The starting material was cultured CD8+ T cells from PBMCs, obtained from culture after CMV antigen stimulation. These receptors were obtained from a human donor in good health (CMV status not recorded). Some clones in this sample may be carry-over from other donors' samples. Both conserved end residues are part of each CDR3. Fields, in order: J gene, V gene, D gene, clone size, CDR3 DNA, CDR3 protein. A D gene is named only where the DNA matches it firmly. Part of the rows lack a size; the others show once, few, many or a class for expanded clones.

J gene: TRBJ1-5
V gene: TRBV27
D gene: -
clone size: -
CDR3 DNA: TGTGCCAGCAGGACGAGTGGGGGGACCCTCAATCAGCCCCAGCATTTT
CDR3 protein: CASRTSGGTLNQPQHF

J gene: TRBJ1-2
V gene: TRBV5-1
D gene: TRBD1
clone size: many
CDR3 DNA: TGCGCCACCGCCACCCGACAGGGGGCGAGCTATGGCTACACCTTC
CDR3 protein: CATATRQGASYGYTF

J gene: TRBJ1-1
V gene: TRBV6-6
D gene: -
clone size: -
CDR3 DNA: TGTGCCATCAGTTACTATCCGGACACTGAAGCTTTCTTT
CDR3 protein: CAISYYPDTEAFF

J gene: TRBJ2-3
V gene: TRBV2
D gene: -
clone size: -
CDR3 DNA: TGTGCCAGCAGTCTACTCTGGCCCACAGATACGCAGTATTTT
CDR3 protein: CASSLLWPTDTQYF

J gene: TRBJ1-2
V gene: TRBV6-6
D gene: -
clone size: -
CDR3 DNA: TGTGCCAGCAGTCCCAAGGCGGGATACTACTATGGCTACACCTTC
CDR3 protein: CASSPKAGYYYGYTF

J gene: TRBJ1-2
V gene: TRBV12-3/TRBV12-4
D gene: -
clone size: few
CDR3 DNA: TGTGCCAGCAGTCCGGGACGCCCTGGGGTCTATGGCTACACCTTC
CDR3 protein: CASSPGRPGVYGYTF

J gene: TRBJ2-1
V gene: TRBV2
D gene: TRBD1
clone size: -
CDR3 DNA: TGTGCCAGCAGCGGGACAGAGGACAATGAGCAGTTCTTC
CDR3 protein: CASSGTEDNEQFF

J gene: TRBJ2-1
V gene: TRBV7-8
D gene: -
clone size: few
CDR3 DNA: TGTGCCAGCAGCTTACTGGGCAGGTACAATGAGCAGTTCTTC
CDR3 protein: CASSLLGRYNEQFF

J gene: TRBJ2-3
V gene: TRBV7-9
D gene: TRBD2
clone size: few
CDR3 DNA: TGTGCCAGCGGGCTAGCGGGGGGGCCGGGGACAGATACGCAGTATTTT
CDR3 protein: CASGLAGGPGTDTQYF

J gene: TRBJ2-1
V gene: TRBV2
D gene: -
clone size: -
CDR3 DNA: TGTGCCAGCAGTGAAGGCAGGGGAGGCTACAATGAGCAGTTCTTC
CDR3 protein: CASSEGRGGYNEQFF

J gene: TRBJ1-1
V gene: TRBV7-3
D gene: -
clone size: few
CDR3 DNA: TGTGCCAGCAGCTTCTTAACTCCCATATCCGCTGAAGCTTTCTTT
CDR3 protein: CASSFLTPISAEAFF

J gene: TRBJ2-5
V gene: TRBV15
D gene: TRBD2
clone size: -
CDR3 DNA: TGTGCCACCGGGACTAGCGGGGGGCTAGAAGAGACCCAGTACTTC
CDR3 protein: CATGTSGGLEETQYF

J gene: TRBJ1-1
V gene: TRBV27
D gene: TRBD1
clone size: few
CDR3 DNA: TGTGCCAGCAGTTTATACAGGGGGTTCACTGAAGCTTTCTTT
CDR3 protein: CASSLYRGFTEAFF

J gene: TRBJ1-5
V gene: TRBV3-1
D gene: -
clone size: -
CDR3 DNA: TGTGCCAGCAGCCAGGCTACCTATCAGCCCCAGCATTTT
CDR3 protein: CASSQATYQPQHF

J gene: TRBJ1-1
V gene: TRBV12-3/TRBV12-4
D gene: -
clone size: -
CDR3 DNA: TGTGCCAGCAGTGCCTGGGGGGGAGGCACTGAAGCTTTCTTT
CDR3 protein: CASSAWGGGTEAFF

J gene: TRBJ1-1
V gene: TRBV6-5
D gene: TRBD1
clone size: few
CDR3 DNA: TGTGCCAGCAGTTACTCCTCCCTGACAGGGGAGAGCACTGAAGCTTTCTTT
CDR3 protein: CASSYSSLTGESTEAFF

J gene: TRBJ1-1
V gene: TRBV6-5
D gene: -
clone size: few
CDR3 DNA: TGTGCCAGCAGTTACCGGACTGTAACTGAAGCTTTCTTT
CDR3 protein: CASSYRTVTEAFF

J gene: TRBJ1-2
V gene: TRBV6-5
D gene: -
clone size: -
CDR3 DNA: TGTGCCAGCAGGCCCCATCGTGGTGGCTACACCTTC
CDR3 protein: CASRPHRGGYTF

J gene: TRBJ1-3
V gene: TRBV6-6
D gene: TRBD1
clone size: -
CDR3 DNA: TGTGCCAGCAGTTACCGGCAGGGGGAACCTGGAAACACCATATATTTT
CDR3 protein: CASSYRQGEPGNTIYF

J gene: TRBJ1-1
V gene: TRBV9
D gene: -
clone size: -
CDR3 DNA: TGTGCCAGCAGCGTAGCTGGGAACGCGAACACTGAAGCTTTCTTT
CDR3 protein: CASSVAGNANTEAFF

J gene: TRBJ1-5
V gene: TRBV27
D gene: -
clone size: many
CDR3 DNA: TGTGCCAGCAGTCTGTGGGGGGATCAGCCCCAGCATTTT
CDR3 protein: CASSLWGDQPQHF

J gene: TRBJ2-1
V gene: TRBV7-6
D gene: -
clone size: many
CDR3 DNA: TGTGCCAGCAGCTTACGAGGGGATAACAATGAGCAGTTCTTC
CDR3 protein: CASSLRGDNNEQFF

J gene: TRBJ1-2
V gene: TRBV4-1
D gene: -
clone size: -
CDR3 DNA: TGCGCCAGCAGCCAACCGGCCGTTTATGGCTACACCTTC
CDR3 protein: CASSQPAVYGYTF

J gene: TRBJ1-2
V gene: TRBV6-5
D gene: -
clone size: -
CDR3 DNA: TGTGCCAGCAGACCCCCAGGGGCGGAGGGCTACACCTTC
CDR3 protein: CASRPPGAEGYTF

J gene: TRBJ1-2
V gene: TRBV7-9
D gene: -
clone size: few
CDR3 DNA: TGTGCCAGCAGCCCCGGAGGGGGAATCTATGGCTACACCTTC
CDR3 protein: CASSPGGGIYGYTF

J gene: TRBJ1-5
V gene: TRBV12-3/TRBV12-4
D gene: -
clone size: few
CDR3 DNA: TGTGCCAGCAGTTTCGGCAGGGGCAATCAGCCCCAGCATTTT
CDR3 protein: CASSFGRGNQPQHF

J gene: TRBJ2-1
V gene: TRBV2
D gene: -
clone size: few
CDR3 DNA: TGTGCCAGCAGCCAGGTTTCGAAGACTGAGCAGTTCTTC
CDR3 protein: CASSQVSKTEQFF

J gene: TRBJ1-6
V gene: TRBV4-1
D gene: TRBD1
clone size: -
CDR3 DNA: TGCGCCAGCAGCCAGAAGATCCCGGGACAGGGAAGTACACCCCTCCACTTT
CDR3 protein: CASSQKIPGQGSTPLHF

J gene: TRBJ2-3
V gene: TRBV7-9
D gene: TRBD2
clone size: -
CDR3 DNA: TGTGCCAGCAGCACTACGAGCCCAGGGCGGGGGAGATCGAGCACAGATACGCAGTATTTT
CDR3 protein: CASSTTSPGRGRSSTDTQYF

J gene: TRBJ1-2
V gene: TRBV9
D gene: -
clone size: -
CDR3 DNA: TGTGCCAGCAGCGCCTCGGTTCGGGGCAGGGAAAGTTATGGCTACACCTTC
CDR3 protein: CASSASVRGRESYGYTF

J gene: TRBJ1-5
V gene: TRBV12-3/TRBV12-4
D gene: -
clone size: few
CDR3 DNA: TGTGCCAGCCTAGGGGCTGGGACCTTGGGCAATCAGCCCCAGCATTTT
CDR3 protein: CASLGAGTLGNQPQHF

J gene: TRBJ2-7
V gene: TRBV27
D gene: TRBD1
clone size: few
CDR3 DNA: TGTGCCAGCAGCTCGGCGACAGGGGGCTACGAGCAGTACTTC
CDR3 protein: CASSSATGGYEQYF

J gene: TRBJ1-1
V gene: TRBV7-8
D gene: TRBD1
clone size: many
CDR3 DNA: TGTGCCAGCAGCTCCCTGGGGGCCTATGACAGGGCGGTGAACACTGAAGCTTTCTTT
CDR3 protein: CASSSLGAYDRAVNTEAFF

J gene: TRBJ1-1
V gene: TRBV6-5
D gene: -
clone size: -
CDR3 DNA: TGTGCCAGCAGTTACTCTATTCCCACCACTGAAGCTTTCTTT
CDR3 protein: CASSYSIPTTEAFF

J gene: TRBJ2-1
V gene: TRBV12-3/TRBV12-4
D gene: -
clone size: -
CDR3 DNA: TGTGCCAGCAGGCTCAAGGGCGGCTATATCGATGAGCAGTTCTTC
CDR3 protein: CASRLKGGYIDEQFF

J gene: TRBJ2-1
V gene: TRBV2
D gene: TRBD2
clone size: -
CDR3 DNA: TGTGCCAGCAGTGACCCCGTAACTAGCGGGGCCTACAATGAGCAGTTCTTC
CDR3 protein: CASSDPVTSGAYNEQFF

J gene: TRBJ2-7
V gene: TRBV20-1
D gene: -
clone size: few
CDR3 DNA: TGCAGTGCTAGAGATTGGGGGGTATTAGCCTACGAGCAGTACTTC
CDR3 protein: CSARDWGVLAYEQYF

J gene: TRBJ2-1
V gene: TRBV6-6
D gene: TRBD1
clone size: -
CDR3 DNA: TGTGCCAGCTGTTACGGACAGGGTTGGGATGAGCAGTTCTTC
CDR3 protein: CASCYGQGWDEQFF

J gene: TRBJ2-2
V gene: TRBV12-3/TRBV12-4
D gene: -
clone size: -
CDR3 DNA: TGTGCCAGCAGTCCCTATTTGGGTCTGGGATTGACTTTGGCCCCATATACCGGGGAGCTGTTTTTT
CDR3 protein: CASSPYLGLGLTLAPYTGELFF

J gene: TRBJ2-2
V gene: TRBV12-3/TRBV12-4
D gene: -
clone size: -
CDR3 DNA: TGTGCCAGCAGTTTTAGTGGGGCTTCAGGCGGGGAGCTGTTTTTT
CDR3 protein: CASSFSGASGGELFF

J gene: TRBJ2-1
V gene: TRBV15
D gene: -
clone size: -
CDR3 DNA: TGTGCCACCAGCAGACCCTCGGACAGCAATGAGCAGTTCTTC
CDR3 protein: CATSRPSDSNEQFF

J gene: TRBJ1-1
V gene: TRBV6-5
D gene: -
clone size: -
CDR3 DNA: TGTGCCAGCAGTTACTCGAACTCGGGGAACACTGAAGCTTTCTTT
CDR3 protein: CASSYSNSGNTEAFF

J gene: TRBJ2-3
V gene: TRBV5-4
D gene: -
clone size: -
CDR3 DNA: TGTGCCAGCAGCTTTTCCGGGGTGAAGACAGATACGCAGTATTTT
CDR3 protein: CASSFSGVKTDTQYF

J gene: TRBJ2-1
V gene: TRBV4-3
D gene: -
clone size: -
CDR3 DNA: TGCGCCAGCAGCCAAGATGACAGCTACAATGAGCAGTTCTTC
CDR3 protein: CASSQDDSYNEQFF

J gene: TRBJ2-1
V gene: TRBV11-2
D gene: TRBD2
clone size: few
CDR3 DNA: TGTGCCAGCAGCTTAGAGCCCCTTGGGCGGGGGGGCCGGCCCGAGCAGTTCTTC
CDR3 protein: CASSLEPLGRGGRPEQFF

J gene: TRBJ2-2
V gene: TRBV7-7
D gene: TRBD1
clone size: many
CDR3 DNA: TGTGCTAGCAGCTCGGACAGGCCGGGCGGGGAGCTGTTTTTT
CDR3 protein: CASSSDRPGGELFF

J gene: TRBJ2-2
V gene: TRBV7-9
D gene: TRBD1
clone size: few
CDR3 DNA: TGTGCCAGCAGGACTTTAAACAGGGGGCCCGACGGGGAGCTGTTTTTT
CDR3 protein: CASRTLNRGPDGELFF

J gene: TRBJ2-1
V gene: TRBV6-6
D gene: -
clone size: -
CDR3 DNA: TGTGCCAGCAGTTCTACAAGAGAGGTCCTCGGTTCACAAGAGCAGTTCTTC
CDR3 protein: CASSSTREVLGSQEQFF

J gene: TRBJ2-7
V gene: TRBV6-5
D gene: TRBD2
clone size: many
CDR3 DNA: TGTGCCAGCAAAGCTAGCGGGGGAACGGCGTCCTACGAGCAGTACTTC
CDR3 protein: CASKASGGTASYEQYF

J gene: TRBJ2-3
V gene: TRBV7-2
D gene: -
clone size: -
CDR3 DNA: TGTGCCAGCAGCTTCGGGTCTAGAGTCGCAGATACGCAGTATTTT
CDR3 protein: CASSFGSRVADTQYF

J gene: TRBJ2-5
V gene: TRBV5-6
D gene: TRBD1
clone size: few
CDR3 DNA: TGTGCCAGCAGCTGGGACAGGGAACTAGGAGAGACCCAGTACTTC
CDR3 protein: CASSWDRELGETQYF

J gene: TRBJ1-4
V gene: TRBV12-3/TRBV12-4
D gene: -
clone size: -
CDR3 DNA: TGTGCCAGCAGTTTGTGGGAGACAGCAACTAATGAAAAACTGTTTTTT
CDR3 protein: CASSLWETATNEKLFF

J gene: TRBJ1-4
V gene: TRBV6-1
D gene: -
clone size: many
CDR3 DNA: TGTGCCAGCAGTGAAGCGCTCCTTAGGAATGAAAAACTGTTTTTT
CDR3 protein: CASSEALLRNEKLFF

J gene: TRBJ2-1
V gene: TRBV12-3/TRBV12-4
D gene: TRBD2
clone size: few
CDR3 DNA: TGTGCCTCCGGAGGCGGGGGGGCAAGTGATGAGCAGTTCTTC
CDR3 protein: CASGGGGASDEQFF